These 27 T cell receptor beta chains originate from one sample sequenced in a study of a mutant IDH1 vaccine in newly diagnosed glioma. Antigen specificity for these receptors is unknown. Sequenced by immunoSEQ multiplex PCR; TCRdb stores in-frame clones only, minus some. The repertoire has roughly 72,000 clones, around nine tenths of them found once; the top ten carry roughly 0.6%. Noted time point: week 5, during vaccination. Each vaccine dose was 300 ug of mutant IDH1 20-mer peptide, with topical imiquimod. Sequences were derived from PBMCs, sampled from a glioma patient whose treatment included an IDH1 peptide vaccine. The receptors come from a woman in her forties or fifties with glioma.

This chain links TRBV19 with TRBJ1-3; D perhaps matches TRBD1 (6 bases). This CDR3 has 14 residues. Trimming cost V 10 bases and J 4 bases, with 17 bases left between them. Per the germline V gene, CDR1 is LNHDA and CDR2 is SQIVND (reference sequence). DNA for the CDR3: TGTGCCACCTCACCACAGGGTTTCGGAAACACCATATATTTT. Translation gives CATSPQGFGNTIYF.

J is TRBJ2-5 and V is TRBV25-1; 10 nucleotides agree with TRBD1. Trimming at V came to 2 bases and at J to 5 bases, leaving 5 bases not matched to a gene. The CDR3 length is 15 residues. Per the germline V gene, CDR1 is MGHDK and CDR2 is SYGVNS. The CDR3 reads CASSEGGTGDETQYF. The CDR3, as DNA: TGTGCCAGCAGTGAAGGAGGGACAGGGGATGAGACCCAGTACTTC.

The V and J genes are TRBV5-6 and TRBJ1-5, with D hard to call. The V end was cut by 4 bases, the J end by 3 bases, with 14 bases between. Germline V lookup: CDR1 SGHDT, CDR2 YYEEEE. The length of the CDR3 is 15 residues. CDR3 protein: CASSPTGVPNQPQHF. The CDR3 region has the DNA TGTGCCAGCAGCCCAACTGGGGTACCCAATCAGCCCCAGCATTTT.

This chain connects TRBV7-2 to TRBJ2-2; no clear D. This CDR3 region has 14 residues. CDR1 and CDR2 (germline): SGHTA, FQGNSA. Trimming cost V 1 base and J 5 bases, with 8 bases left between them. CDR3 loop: CASSLDFVTGELFF. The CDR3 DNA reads TGTGCCAGCAGCTTAGATTTCGTAACCGGGGAGCTGTTTTTT.

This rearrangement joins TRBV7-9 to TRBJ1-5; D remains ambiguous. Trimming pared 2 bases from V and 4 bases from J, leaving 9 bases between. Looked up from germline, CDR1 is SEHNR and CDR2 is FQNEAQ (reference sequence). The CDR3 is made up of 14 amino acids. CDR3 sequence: CASSLSDGNQPQHF. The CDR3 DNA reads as TGTGCCAGCAGCTTAAGTGACGGTAATCAGCCCCAGCATTTT.

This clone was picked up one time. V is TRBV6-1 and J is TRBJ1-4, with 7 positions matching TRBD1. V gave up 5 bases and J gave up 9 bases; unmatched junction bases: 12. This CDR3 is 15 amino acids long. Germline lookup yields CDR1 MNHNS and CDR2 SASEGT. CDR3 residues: CASSIPRGGEKKLFF. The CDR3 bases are TGTGCCAGCAGTATCCCCCGAGGGGGCGAGAAAAAACTGTTTTTT.

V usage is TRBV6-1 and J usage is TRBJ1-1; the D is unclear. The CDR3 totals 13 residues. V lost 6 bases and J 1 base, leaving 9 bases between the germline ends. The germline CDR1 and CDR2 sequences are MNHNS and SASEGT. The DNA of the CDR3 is TGTGCCAGCAGGAAGGGCCAGAACACTGAAGCTTTCTTT. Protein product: CASRKGQNTEAFF.

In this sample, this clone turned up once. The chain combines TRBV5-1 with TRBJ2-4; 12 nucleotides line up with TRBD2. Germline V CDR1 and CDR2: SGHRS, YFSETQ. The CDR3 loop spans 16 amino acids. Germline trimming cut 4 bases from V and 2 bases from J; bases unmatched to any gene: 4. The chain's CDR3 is CASSLAGGPTKNIQYF. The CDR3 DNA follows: TGCGCCAGCAGCCTAGCGGGAGGGCCGACCAAAAACATTCAGTACTTC.

The CDR3: CASSHPSGRAYNEQFF. The CDR3 DNA reads TGCGCCAGCAGCCATCCAAGCGGGAGAGCCTACAATGAGCAGTTCTTC. This chain uses TRBV4-1 with TRBJ2-1; TRBD2 matches at 8 bases. From germline, CDR1 is MGHRA and CDR2 YSYEKL. V shed 3 bases and J 2 bases; nucleotides not matched to a gene: 6. The CDR3 is made up of 16 amino acids.

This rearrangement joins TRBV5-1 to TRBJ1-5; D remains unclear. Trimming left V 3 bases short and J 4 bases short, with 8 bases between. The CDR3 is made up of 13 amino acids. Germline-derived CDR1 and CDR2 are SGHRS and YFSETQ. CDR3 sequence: CASSSGINQPQHF. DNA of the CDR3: TGCGCCAGCAGCTCCGGGATTAATCAGCCCCAGCATTTT.

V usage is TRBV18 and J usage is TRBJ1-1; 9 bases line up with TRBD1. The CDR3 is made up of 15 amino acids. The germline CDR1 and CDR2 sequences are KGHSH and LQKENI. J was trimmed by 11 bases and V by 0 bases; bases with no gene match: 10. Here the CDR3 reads CASSPPARTGAYAFF. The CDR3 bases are TGTGCCAGCTCACCACCGGCACGGACAGGGGCTTACGCTTTCTTT.

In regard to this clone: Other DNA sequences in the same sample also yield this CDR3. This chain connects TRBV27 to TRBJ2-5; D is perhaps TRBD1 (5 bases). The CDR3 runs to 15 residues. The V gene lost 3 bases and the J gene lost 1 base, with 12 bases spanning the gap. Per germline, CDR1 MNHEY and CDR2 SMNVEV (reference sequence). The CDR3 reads CASSFLGRAQETQYF. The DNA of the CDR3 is TGTGCCAGCAGTTTTCTCGGCAGGGCCCAAGAGACCCAGTACTTC.

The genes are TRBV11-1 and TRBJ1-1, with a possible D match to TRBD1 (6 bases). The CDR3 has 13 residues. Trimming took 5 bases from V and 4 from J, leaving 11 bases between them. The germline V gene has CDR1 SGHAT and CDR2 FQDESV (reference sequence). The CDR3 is CASSATGFTEAFF. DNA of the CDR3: TGTGCCAGCAGCGCAACAGGGTTCACTGAAGCTTTCTTT.

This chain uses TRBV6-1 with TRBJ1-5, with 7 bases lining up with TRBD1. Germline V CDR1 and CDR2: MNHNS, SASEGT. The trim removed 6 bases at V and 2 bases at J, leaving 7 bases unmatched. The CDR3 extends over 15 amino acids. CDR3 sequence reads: CASRNRQGGNQPQHF. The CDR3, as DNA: TGTGCCAGCAGAAACAGACAGGGCGGCAATCAGCCCCAGCATTTT.

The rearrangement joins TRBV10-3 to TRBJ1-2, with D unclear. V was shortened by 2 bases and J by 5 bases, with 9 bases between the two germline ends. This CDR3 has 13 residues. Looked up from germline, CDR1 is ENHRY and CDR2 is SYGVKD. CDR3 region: CAISETETYGYTF. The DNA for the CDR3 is TGTGCCATCAGTGAGACAGAGACGTATGGCTACACCTTC.

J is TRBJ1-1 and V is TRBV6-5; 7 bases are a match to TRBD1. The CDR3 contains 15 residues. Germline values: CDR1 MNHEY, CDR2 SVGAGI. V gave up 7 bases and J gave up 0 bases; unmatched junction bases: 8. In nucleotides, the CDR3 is TGTGCCAGCACCCAGACAGGGAGAATGAACACTGAAGCTTTCTTT. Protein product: CASTQTGRMNTEAFF.

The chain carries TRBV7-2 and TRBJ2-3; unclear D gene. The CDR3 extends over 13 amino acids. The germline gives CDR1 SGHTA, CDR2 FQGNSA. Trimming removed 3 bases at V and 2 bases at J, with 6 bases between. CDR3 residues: CASSLRNTDTQYF. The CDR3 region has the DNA TGTGCCAGCAGCTTGCGGAACACAGATACGCAGTATTTT.

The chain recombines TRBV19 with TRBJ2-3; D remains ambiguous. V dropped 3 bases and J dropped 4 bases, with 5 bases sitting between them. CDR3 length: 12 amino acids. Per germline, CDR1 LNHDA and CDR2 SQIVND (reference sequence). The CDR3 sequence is CASSIPPDTQYF. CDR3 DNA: TGTGCCAGTAGTATCCCACCAGATACGCAGTATTTT. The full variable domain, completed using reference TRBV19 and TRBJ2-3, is DGGITQSPKYLFRKEGQNVTLSCEQNLNHDAMYWYRQDPGQGLRLIYYSQIVNDFQKGDIAEGYSVSREKKESFPLTVTSAQKNPTAFYLCASSIPPDTQYFGPGTRLTVL.

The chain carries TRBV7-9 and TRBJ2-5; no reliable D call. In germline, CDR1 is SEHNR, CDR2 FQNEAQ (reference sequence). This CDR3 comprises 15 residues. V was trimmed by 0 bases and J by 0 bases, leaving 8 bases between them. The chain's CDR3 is CASSLAWSHQETQYF. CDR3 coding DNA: TGTGCCAGCAGCTTAGCGTGGTCGCACCAAGAGACCCAGTACTTC.

CDR3 bases: TGTGCCAGCAGCCTTTCAGGGGGCGAAGGGGCTGAAGCTTTCTTT. It is translated as CASSLSGGEGAEAFF. The V gene is TRBV27, the J gene TRBJ1-1; TRBD1 agrees at 8 bases. The CDR3 has 15 residues. Germline V gene data show CDR1 as MNHEY and CDR2 as SMNVEV (reference sequence). Trimming cost V 6 bases and J 6 bases; bases outside gene matches: 12.

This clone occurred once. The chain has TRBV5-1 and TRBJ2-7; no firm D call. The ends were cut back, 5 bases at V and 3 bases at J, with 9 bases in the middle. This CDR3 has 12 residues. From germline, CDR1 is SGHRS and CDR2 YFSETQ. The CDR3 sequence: CASSSQNYEQYF. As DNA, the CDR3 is TGCGCCAGCAGTTCACAGAACTACGAGCAGTACTTC.

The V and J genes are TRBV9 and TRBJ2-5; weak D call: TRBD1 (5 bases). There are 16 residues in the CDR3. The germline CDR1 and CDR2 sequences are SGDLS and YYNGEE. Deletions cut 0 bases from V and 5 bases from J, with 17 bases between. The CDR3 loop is CASSVGGRQSRETQYF. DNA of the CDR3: TGTGCCAGCAGCGTAGGGGGCAGGCAGTCCCGGGAGACCCAGTACTTC.

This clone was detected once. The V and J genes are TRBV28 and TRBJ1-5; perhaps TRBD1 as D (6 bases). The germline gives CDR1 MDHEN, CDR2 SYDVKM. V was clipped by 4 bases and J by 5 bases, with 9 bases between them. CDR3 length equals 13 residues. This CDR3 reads CASSWDTYQPQHF. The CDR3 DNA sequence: TGTGCCAGCAGTTGGGACACTTATCAGCCCCAGCATTTT.

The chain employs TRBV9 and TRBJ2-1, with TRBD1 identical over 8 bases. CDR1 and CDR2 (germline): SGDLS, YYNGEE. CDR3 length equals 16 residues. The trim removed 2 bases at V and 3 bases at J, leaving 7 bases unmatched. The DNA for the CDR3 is TGTGCCAGCAGCGTCCGGACAGGGCGAGACTACAATGAGCAGTTCTTC. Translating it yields CASSVRTGRDYNEQFF.

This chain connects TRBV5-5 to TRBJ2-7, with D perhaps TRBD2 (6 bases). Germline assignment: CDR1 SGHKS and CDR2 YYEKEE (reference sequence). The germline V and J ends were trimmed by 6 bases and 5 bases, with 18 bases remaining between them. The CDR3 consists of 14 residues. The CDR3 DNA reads TGTGCCAGCACCCCGCACAGGAGGGTCAACGAGCAGTACTTC. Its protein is CASTPHRRVNEQYF.

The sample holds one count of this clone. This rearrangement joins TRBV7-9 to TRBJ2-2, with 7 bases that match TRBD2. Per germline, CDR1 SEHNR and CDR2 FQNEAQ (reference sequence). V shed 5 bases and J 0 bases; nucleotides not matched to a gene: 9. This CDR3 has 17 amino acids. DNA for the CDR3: TGTGCCAGCAGCGGCGCCCTAGCGGACACGAACACCGGGGAGCTGTTTTTT. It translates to CASSGALADTNTGELFF.

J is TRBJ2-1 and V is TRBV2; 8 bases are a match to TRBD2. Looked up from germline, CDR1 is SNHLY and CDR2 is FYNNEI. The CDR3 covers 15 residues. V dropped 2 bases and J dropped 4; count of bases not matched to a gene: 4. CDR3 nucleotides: TGTGCCAGCAGTGAAAATTCTAGCGGGTACAATGAGCAGTTCTTC. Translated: CASSENSSGYNEQFF. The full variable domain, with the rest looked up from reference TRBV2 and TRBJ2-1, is EPEVTQTPSHQVTQMGQEVILRCVPISNHLYFYWYRQILGQKVEFLVSFYNNEISEKSEIFDDQFSVERPDGSNFTLKIRSTKLEDSAMYFCASSENSSGYNEQFFGPGTRLTVL.